Following are 28 T cell receptor beta chains from one sample sequenced in a study of T cell repertoires and HLA-DP antigens (dated by TCRdb to 2016 to 2019). The method was the immunoSEQ multiplex PCR assay. The table was pulled from immuneACCESS by TCRdb, which kept in-frame rearrangements only. Such tables lose some clones; where checked, under half of the loss comes from unresolved V genes, and the rest has no known cause. The sample table records about 89,000 clones; about 89% of these occur just once. The top ten hold 1.5% to 2% of the sample. What these receptors recognize is not known. The sample was CD4+ T cells from PBMCs. The source of these receptors is a man aged 45-65 years in good health and CMV-seronegative.

V usage is TRBV9 and J usage is TRBJ2-3; 8 nucleotides match TRBD1. Looked up from germline, CDR1 is SGDLS and CDR2 is YYNGEE. The CDR3 extends over 16 amino acids. The junction had 8 bases not matched to a gene; V was cut back by 0 bases and J by 5 bases. The CDR3 protein is CASSVGGTGIIDTQYF. CDR3 DNA: TGTGCCAGCAGCGTAGGGGGGACAGGAATCATAGATACGCAGTATTTT.

The chain recombines TRBV19 with TRBJ2-7, with D possibly being TRBD1 or TRBD2 (5 bases each). Germline CDR1 reads LNHDA; CDR2 reads SQIVND (reference sequence). The CDR3 has 15 residues. V lost 3 bases and J lost 2, with 14 bases in between. The CDR3, as DNA: TGTGCCAGTAGTATTCTTCCGGGGACCCCCTACGAGCAGTACTTC. Its protein product is CASSILPGTPYEQYF.

The chain links TRBV7-2 to TRBJ1-1; no clear D. CDR3 length: 15 amino acids. Germline loops: CDR1 SGHTA, CDR2 FQGNSA. Trimming pared 5 bases from V and 0 bases from J, leaving 13 bases between. CDR3 nucleotides: TGTGCCAGCAGCAAAACCGGACGGATGAACACTGAAGCTTTCTTT. Protein sequence: CASSKTGRMNTEAFF.

The chain joins TRBV18 to TRBJ1-4; 7 bases agree with TRBD1. Germline CDR1 and CDR2: KGHSH and LQKENI. The CDR3 contains 14 residues. Trimming at V came to 3 bases and at J to 4 bases, leaving 2 bases not matched to a gene. CDR3 DNA: TGTGCCAGCTCACCCGGGACAGTTAATGAAAAACTGTTTTTT. This codes for CASSPGTVNEKLFF.

This sequence joins TRBV5-4 and TRBJ2-2, with 8 bases identical to TRBD1. Germline CDR1 and CDR2: SGHNT and YYREEE (reference sequence). V lost 5 bases, J lost 7 bases, and 7 bases stayed unmatched. The CDR3 consists of 14 residues. CDR3 nucleotides: TGTGCCAGCAGGGAGCAGGGGGCCAACGGGGAGCTGTTTTTT. Translation: CASREQGANGELFF.

The CDR3: CASSAGNTDTQYF. Here the CDR3 DNA reads TGTGCCAGCTCGGCGGGAAACACAGATACGCAGTATTTT. The V gene is TRBV19, the J gene TRBJ2-3; a weak D match, TRBD2 (6 bases). Germline V gene sequence: CDR1 LNHDA, CDR2 SQIVND (reference sequence). V lost 9 bases to trimming and J lost 2 bases, with 12 bases between them. The CDR3 has 13 residues.

This chain connects TRBV7-2 to TRBJ2-7; the D is unclear. The CDR3 has 13 amino acids. CDR1 is SGHTA and CDR2 is FQGNSA in the germline V gene. Between the trimmed V and J ends, which lost 2 bases and 0 bases, there was a span of 5 bases. The CDR3 bases are TGTGCCAGCAGCTTATCAAGCTCCTACGAGCAGTACTTC. It yields the protein CASSLSSSYEQYF.

As for this clone: Lacking the conserved final phenylalanine or tryptophan, this CDR3 likely reflects a read error. The DNA is omitted, as the CDR3 cannot be located on it reliably, and the CDR3 follows TCRdb's listing. The chain joins TRBV5-8 to TRBJ1-3. The germline gives CDR1 SGHTS, CDR2 YDEGEE. Including both end residues, the CDR3 is 10 amino acids long. The CDR3 sequence: CASSRMDPAL.

The rearrangement links TRBV9 to TRBJ2-3; no clear D gene. This CDR3 comprises 12 residues. The V end was cut by 5 bases, the J end by 2 bases, with 6 bases between. Germline V CDR1 and CDR2: SGDLS, YYNGEE. In nucleotides, the CDR3 is TGTGCCAGCAGTTGGACCACAGATACGCAGTATTTT. This sequence encodes CASSWTTDTQYF.

The CDR3 is CASSQDGQVNTGELFF. The CDR3 DNA reads as TGCGCCAGCAGCCAAGATGGACAGGTGAACACCGGGGAGCTGTTTTTT. The rearrangement links TRBV4-1 to TRBJ2-2; 7 bases fit TRBD1. The CDR3 runs 16 residues. Germline V lookup: CDR1 MGHRA, CDR2 YSYEKL. Unmatched junction bases numbered 2, after V lost 0 bases and J lost 1 base.

This chain connects TRBV5-1 to TRBJ1-1; D perhaps matches TRBD1 (5 bases). CDR1 SGHRS and CDR2 YFSETQ come from the germline V gene. Trimming removed 1 base from V and 0 bases from J, with 10 bases in between. CDR3 length equals 15 residues. CDR3 sequence (DNA): TGCGCCAGCAGCTTGTATGGGGACCTGAACACTGAAGCTTTCTTT. Translation gives CASSLYGDLNTEAFF.

The rearrangement uses TRBV19 and TRBJ1-1; 7 nucleotides line up with TRBD1. This CDR3 spans 14 amino acids. The V gene's germline CDR1 is LNHDA and CDR2 SQIVND (reference sequence). V shed 5 bases, J shed 0 bases, and the junction held 3 bases outside the gene matches. The CDR3 nucleotides are TGTGCCAGTAGTGCGGGACAGTTGAACACTGAAGCTTTCTTT. Translating gives CASSAGQLNTEAFF.

This clone showed up just once. V gene TRBV5-1 combines with J gene TRBJ2-5; 10 nucleotides agree with TRBD2. Looked up from germline, CDR1 is SGHRS and CDR2 is YFSETQ. The CDR3 extends over 16 amino acids. J gave up 4 bases and V 1 base, and 7 bases lay outside the gene matches. This chain's CDR3 is CASSLQAGGVGETQYF. For the CDR3, the DNA is TGCGCCAGCAGCTTGCAAGCGGGAGGGGTCGGAGAGACCCAGTACTTC.

J is TRBJ2-1 and V is TRBV11-2, with D uncertain. V was cut by 5 bases and J by 7 bases, with 9 bases left in between. This CDR3 has 12 amino acids. CDR1 and CDR2 from the germline V gene are SGHAT and FQNNGV. Here the CDR3 reads CASSIKKNEQFF. CDR3 coding DNA: TGTGCCAGCAGCATAAAGAAGAATGAGCAGTTCTTC.

The CDR3, as DNA: TGTGCCAGCAGCTTAGTAGGGACAGACTATAATTCACCCCTCCACTTT. This gives the protein CASSLVGTDYNSPLHF. V usage is TRBV7-2 and J usage is TRBJ1-6; TRBD1 matches at 7 bases. This CDR3 has 16 residues. The germline V gene has CDR1 SGHTA and CDR2 FQGNSA. The V segment lost 1 base and the J segment 3 bases; nucleotides outside the gene matches: 3.

The chain is built from TRBV7-2 and TRBJ1-4, with a possible D match to TRBD1 (6 bases). V lost 2 bases to trimming and J lost 8 bases, with 21 bases between them. CDR3 length equals 17 residues. The germline V gene encodes CDR1 SGHTA and CDR2 FQGNSA. CDR3 sequence (DNA): TGTGCCAGCAGCTTATTAGGGTACGACAGGATGGGGGAAAAACTGTTTTTT. This sequence encodes CASSLLGYDRMGEKLFF. The variable domain in full, completed from reference TRBV7-2 and TRBJ1-4, reads GAGVSQSPSNKVTEKGKDVELRCDPISGHTALYWYRQSLGQGLEFLIYFQGNSAPDKSGLPSDRFSAERTGGSVSTLTIQRTQQEDSAVYLCASSLLGYDRMGEKLFFGSGTQLSVL.

This clone was observed a few times. This sequence joins TRBV2 and TRBJ1-2; no firm D call. V dropped 10 bases and J dropped 8 bases, with 14 bases sitting between them. This CDR3 is built from 11 residues. Per germline, CDR1 SNHLY and CDR2 FYNNEI. DNA of the CDR3: TGTGCCACCCATGGAGGGAAAGGCTACACCTTC. It encodes CATHGGKGYTF.

V is TRBV5-1 and J is TRBJ2-3; D is unresolved. Germline assignment: CDR1 SGHRS and CDR2 YFSETQ. V lost 3 bases and J 2 bases, leaving 10 bases between the germline ends. CDR3 size: 14 residues. The CDR3 sequence: CASSSGPPTDTQYF. CDR3 coding DNA: TGCGCCAGCAGCTCGGGTCCTCCCACAGATACGCAGTATTTT.

CDR3 DNA sequence: TGTGCCAGCCGGGGGCGGGAGGGGGCTAACAATGAGCAGTTCTTC. This gives the protein CASRGREGANNEQFF. The rearrangement links TRBV7-8 to TRBJ2-1, with 9 bases lining up with TRBD2. CDR3 length: 15 amino acids. Germline lookup yields CDR1 SGHVS and CDR2 FQNEAQ. With V trimmed by 8 bases and J by 5 bases, 10 bases remained unmatched.

The chain recombines TRBV19 with TRBJ2-3; 13 bases agree with TRBD2. Losses at the gene ends were 5 bases for V and 0 bases for J; bases not matched to a gene: 8. Looked up from germline, CDR1 is LNHDA and CDR2 is SQIVND (reference sequence). CDR3 length equals 18 residues. As DNA, the CDR3 is TGTGCCAGTAGTGATCGACTAGCGGGAGGAACTAGCACAGATACGCAGTATTTT. Amino acids: CASSDRLAGGTSTDTQYF. The complete variable domain, with remaining parts taken from reference TRBV19 and TRBJ2-3, reads DGGITQSPKYLFRKEGQNVTLSCEQNLNHDAMYWYRQDPGQGLRLIYYSQIVNDFQKGDIAEGYSVSREKKESFPLTVTSAQKNPTAFYLCASSDRLAGGTSTDTQYFGPGTRLTVL.

V gene TRBV6-6 combines with J gene TRBJ1-1; possibly TRBD1 for D (5 bases). The CDR3 has 14 residues. Germline V lookup: CDR1 MNHNY, CDR2 SVGAGI (reference sequence). V lost 6 bases and J 1 base, leaving 12 bases between the germline ends. CDR3 residues: CASRTRGTNTEAFF. The CDR3 bases are TGTGCCAGCAGAACCCGCGGGACGAACACTGAAGCTTTCTTT.

This clone showed up just a few times. The J gene is TRBJ1-1, the V gene TRBV2; TRBD1 matches at 8 bases. V was pared by 6 bases and J by 1 base, with 4 bases of the junction left unmatched. This CDR3 spans 14 amino acids. From germline, CDR1 is SNHLY and CDR2 FYNNEI. CDR3 DNA: TGTGCCAGCAGAGCGGACAGGGCGAACACTGAAGCTTTCTTT. It translates to CASRADRANTEAFF.

The CDR3 DNA follows: TGCGCCAGCAGCCAAGGGTTTGCAGCGGGAATCCCCTACGAGCAGTACTTC. Translation: CASSQGFAAGIPYEQYF. The V gene is TRBV4-3, the J gene TRBJ2-7, with TRBD2 matching 7 bases. CDR3 length equals 17 residues. Trimming removed 1 base from V and 2 bases from J; junction bases left unmatched: 11. The germline V gene has CDR1 LGHNA and CDR2 YSLEER.

The chain uses TRBV6-6 and TRBJ1-1; D gene uncertain. The CDR3 covers 12 residues. The V gene lost 10 bases and the J gene lost 3 bases, with 12 bases spanning the gap. Per the germline V gene, CDR1 is MNHNY and CDR2 is SVGAGI (reference sequence). The CDR3 DNA sequence: TGTGCCATTTCCCGATGGGACACTGAAGCTTTCTTT. Amino acids: CAISRWDTEAFF.

The gene calls are TRBV29-1 and TRBJ2-2; perhaps TRBD2 as D (7 bases). Germline CDR1 and CDR2: SQVTM and ANQGSEA. The CDR3 is 16 residues long. Trimming stripped 4 bases from V and 6 bases from J, with 21 bases between. This chain's CDR3 is CSVAKSVGGQPGELFF. The CDR3 bases are TGCAGCGTTGCGAAATCAGTGGGGGGGCAACCCGGGGAGCTGTTTTTT.

This sequence joins TRBV7-2 and TRBJ2-1; D unclear. The CDR3 is 14 residues long. Trimming removed 4 bases at V and 7 bases at J, with 14 bases between. The V gene's germline CDR1 is SGHTA and CDR2 FQGNSA. DNA for the CDR3: TGTGCCAGCAGCTCGATGTCAGGTCTGAATGAGCAGTTCTTC. This sequence encodes CASSSMSGLNEQFF.

This chain connects TRBV28 to TRBJ2-7; 8 bases map to TRBD2. This CDR3 has 14 residues. Germline V gene data show CDR1 as MDHEN and CDR2 as SYDVKM. Losses at the gene ends were 6 bases for V and 0 bases for J; bases not matched to a gene: 4. This CDR3 reads CASSIAGNSYEQYF. In DNA, the CDR3 is TGTGCCAGCAGCATAGCGGGGAACTCCTACGAGCAGTACTTC.

J is TRBJ1-6 and V is TRBV5-3; 8 bases are shared with TRBD1. TRBV5-3 is given ORF status, its function remaining uncertain. This CDR3 region has 17 residues. V lost 3 bases to trimming and J lost 5 bases; unmatched junction nucleotides: 10. The CDR3 spells CARSSFSLRGHNSPLHF. Written as DNA, the CDR3 is TGTGCCAGAAGCTCCTTTAGTCTCAGGGGGCATAATTCACCCCTCCACTTT.